The entry below describes one T cell receptor (beta chain). The antigen remains undetermined. CDR3 length: 16 residues. V lost 4 bases to trimming and J lost 1 base, with 15 bases between them. Germline V gene sequence: CDR1 MNHEY, CDR2 SMNVEV (reference sequence). The method was immunoSEQ multiplex PCR; TCRdb's version includes in-frame clones alone and lacks a portion of them. Here the sample spans roughly 40,000 clones, 65% to 90% being singletons. The entry originates in a study of T cells in localized non-small cell lung cancer. Overall study findings and caveats: Adjacent lung had a median approximately 57 of the 100 largest tumor clones. Longer overall survival was associated with a higher density of T cells in the blood. Multi-region tumor sequencing was not done, so intratumor heterogeneity could not be excluded. Highest T cell clonality was seen in uninvolved adjacent lung, surpassing that measured in tumor.

This specimen was peripheral blood mononuclear cells, taken before any cancer treatment. This chain connects TRBV27 to TRBJ2-3, with D possibly matching TRBD2 (5 bases). The TCR sequence derives from a male donor at least 60 years old with stage II lung adenocarcinoma. The CDR3 loop is CASSYVAMRGTDTQYF. DNA for the CDR3: TGTGCCAGCAGTTACGTAGCAATGAGGGGCACAGATACGCAGTATTTT.